The entry that follows covers one T cell receptor beta chain sequence. As yet, its antigen is unknown. The sample is drawn from a study of T cell responses to AZD1222 COVID-19 vaccine. Findings and caveats of the study: Repertoire collection took place solely once the T cell response had peaked.

This table comes from immunoSEQ multiplex PCR, and its TCRdb copy is limited to in-frame clones, with some not included. The table lists tens of thousands of clones, around 84% of them singletons. Sequencing used peripheral blood, obtained on day 0 of AZD1222 vaccination. The clonotype was recovered from an adult in good health.

CDR3 region: CASSLRQREAFF. CDR3 nucleotide sequence: TGTGCCAGCAGCCTACGACAGAGAGAAGCTTTCTTT. The chain has TRBV3-1 (or the pseudogene TRBV3-2) and TRBJ1-1; D perhaps matches TRBD1 (5 bases). Per germline, CDR1 LGHDT and CDR2 YNNKEL (reference sequence). V lost 4 bases and J lost 8, with 11 bases in between. This CDR3 is built from 12 residues.